This T cell receptor (beta chain) was captured in a study of blood T cells in healthy people across ages (dated by TCRdb to between 2015 and 2016). Background on the whole study: Template switching captured roughly one uniquely barcoded TCR beta cDNA molecule per two T cells in model experiments. The donors were split into four age groups: young (average 16 years), middle-aged (39), aged (roughly 65) and long-lived (over 80). Using deep sequencing normalized with unique cDNA molecular identifiers, the study measured how TCR beta repertoire diversity changes with age. Two additional independent replicas of 1 million unique cDNA reads from the same blood draw were analyzed for two donors (one aged 18 to 29 and one aged 80 or older). To avoid experimental bias, donors of different ages were spread randomly across the sequencing lanes. Paper-wide results and their limitations: Because profiling used bulk unsorted PBMCs, naive and antigen-experienced compartments could not be compared conclusively. Estimates of total diversity based on one million sequenced T cells were regarded as lower bounds and as underestimates. Observed TCR beta diversity per million T cells fell roughly linearly with age, and a significant reduction was already apparent by age roughly 41. Because donor CMV infection status was unknown, age-related changes in expanded clonotypes were potentially confounded. The long-lived group showed more naive CD4+ T cells, fewer expanded clones and increased TCR diversity than the aged group, suggesting age selection. There was a strong correlation between observed TCR beta diversity and the percentage of naive T cells measured by flow cytometry.

This clonotype was seen at least ten times. It has no known antigen specificity. Base qualities are not recorded, but no much larger clone differs from it by a single base. Donors were roughly 40 systemically healthy Caucasian individuals from Russia aged roughly 6 to 95 years. Around 9.7 milliliters of peripheral blood were collected from each donor into EDTA-treated Vacutainer tubes. Ficoll-Paque density-gradient centrifugation was used to isolate PBMCs, with at least 6 million obtained per sample. Trizol reagent was used to extract total RNA from PBMCs, with at least 6 micrograms per sample. For every donor, flow cytometry on a PBMC aliquot measured the percentage of naive CD45RAhigh/CD27high T cells. The method behind the library was 5' RACE. The data were produced on an Illumina HiSeq 2500. A second roughly 7 to 12 cycle PCR used a sample-barcoded 5' primer and a J-beta primer mix. A unique molecular identifier was introduced onto each TCR beta cDNA molecule by a template-switch 5' adaptor carrying 12 random nucleotides. Each sample yielded at least 3 million CDR3-containing paired-end reads. First-strand cDNA was synthesized from all RNA with the Mint cDNA synthesis kit, primed by a TRBC-specific oligonucleotide. Following uracil-DNA glycosylase treatment, a first 18-cycle PCR with universal primers M1SS and BC2_uni_R was performed on all cDNA. The authors processed their data as follows. Normalization of each sample was performed by random selection of 1 million high-quality reads, each carrying a distinct molecular identifier. Instead of being binned into consensus sequences, reads that shared molecular identifiers were thrown out. MiTCR, set to a Q25 quality threshold and the strictest error-elimination algorithm, was used for CDR3 identification, clonotype clustering and error correction. A nonparametric unseen species model with Euler transformation was used to estimate a lower bound on total TCR beta diversity. In TCRdb, the public reads were trimmed at Q25 with fastp and aligned with MiXCR, with productive beta chains retained. CDR3 protein duplicates are merged, each entry listing the most common genes and DNA. TCRdb's processing, not the authors' own work, is the source of the V and J calls. This sample comprises under 2 million distinct CDR3 sequences, roughly 32% of them detected only once. In total, the top ten clones hold about 10% of the sample.

Germline trimming amounts to 2 bases on V and 5 bases on J, with 1 as the count of junction bases outside the gene matches. The CDR3 sequence holds 14 residues, the cysteine and phenylalanine included. Of the read, only the CDR3 DNA is kept; its 42 bases are in frame from base 1. CDR1 and CDR2 are read off the germline V gene as LGHNA and YNFKEQ. This clonotype was sampled from a woman in her 30s in good health. The rearrangement combines TRBV4-2 with TRBJ2-7; TRBD2 lines up with 12 middle nucleotides. Sequencing was carried out using blood. The DNA sequence follows: TGTGCCAGCAGCCAAACTAGCGGGGGGAACGAGCAGTACTTC. The encoded protein is CASSQTSGGNEQYF.